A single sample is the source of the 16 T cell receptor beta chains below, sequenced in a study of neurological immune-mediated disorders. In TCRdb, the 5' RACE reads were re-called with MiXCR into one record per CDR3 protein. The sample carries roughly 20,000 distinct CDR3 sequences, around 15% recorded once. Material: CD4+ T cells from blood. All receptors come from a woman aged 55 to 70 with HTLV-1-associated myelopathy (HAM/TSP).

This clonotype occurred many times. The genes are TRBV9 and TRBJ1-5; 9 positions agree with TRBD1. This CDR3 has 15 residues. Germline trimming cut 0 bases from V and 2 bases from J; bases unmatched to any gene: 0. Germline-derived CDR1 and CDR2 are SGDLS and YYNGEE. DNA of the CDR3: TGTGCCAGCAGCGTAGGACAGGGGGGCAATCAGCCCCAGCATTTT. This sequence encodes CASSVGQGGNQPQHF.

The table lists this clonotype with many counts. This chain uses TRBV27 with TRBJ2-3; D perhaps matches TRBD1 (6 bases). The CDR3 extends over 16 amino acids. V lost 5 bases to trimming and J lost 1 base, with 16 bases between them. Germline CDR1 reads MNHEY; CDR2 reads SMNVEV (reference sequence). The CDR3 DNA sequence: TGTGCCAGCAGTATCCTACAGGGTTGGGGCACAGATACGCAGTATTTT. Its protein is CASSILQGWGTDTQYF.

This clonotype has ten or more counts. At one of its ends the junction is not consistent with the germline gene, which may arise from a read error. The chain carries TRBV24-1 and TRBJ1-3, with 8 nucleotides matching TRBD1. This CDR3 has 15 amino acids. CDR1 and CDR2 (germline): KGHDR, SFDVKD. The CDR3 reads CATSDPGTGEATKDF. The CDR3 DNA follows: TGTGCCACCAGTGACCCCGGGACAGGAGAAGCCACCAAGGATTTC.

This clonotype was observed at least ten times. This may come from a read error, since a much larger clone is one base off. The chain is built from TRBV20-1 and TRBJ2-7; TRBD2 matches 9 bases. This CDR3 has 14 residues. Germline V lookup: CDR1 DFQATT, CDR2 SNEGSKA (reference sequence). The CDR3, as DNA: TGCAGTCCTAGCGGGACACTAAACCCCTACGAGCAGTACTTC. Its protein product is CSPSGTLNPYEQYF.

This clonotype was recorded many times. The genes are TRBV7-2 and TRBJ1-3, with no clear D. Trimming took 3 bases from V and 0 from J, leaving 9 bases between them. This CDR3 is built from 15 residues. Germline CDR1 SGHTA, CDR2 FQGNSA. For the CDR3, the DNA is TGTGCCAGCAGCTTGGGGTGGAACTCTGGAAACACCATATATTTT. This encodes CASSLGWNSGNTIYF.

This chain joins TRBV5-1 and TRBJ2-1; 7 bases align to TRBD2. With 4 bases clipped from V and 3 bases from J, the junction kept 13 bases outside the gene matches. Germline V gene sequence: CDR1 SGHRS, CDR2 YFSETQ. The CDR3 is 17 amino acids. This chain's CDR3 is CASSPTERGVFYNEQFF. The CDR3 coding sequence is TGCGCCAGCAGCCCAACCGAGCGGGGAGTCTTCTACAATGAGCAGTTCTTC.

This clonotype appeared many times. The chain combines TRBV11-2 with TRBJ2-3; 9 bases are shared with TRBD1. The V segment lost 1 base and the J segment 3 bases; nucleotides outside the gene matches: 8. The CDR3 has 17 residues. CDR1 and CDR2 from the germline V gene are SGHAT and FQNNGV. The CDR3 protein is CASSLVPRDRETDTQYF. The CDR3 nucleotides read TGTGCCAGCAGCTTAGTCCCTCGGGACAGGGAAACAGATACGCAGTATTTT.

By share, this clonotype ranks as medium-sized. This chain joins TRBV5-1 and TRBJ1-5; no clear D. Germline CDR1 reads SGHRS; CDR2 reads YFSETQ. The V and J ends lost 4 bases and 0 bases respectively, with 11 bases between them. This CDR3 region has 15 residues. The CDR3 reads CASSPDGYSNQPQHF. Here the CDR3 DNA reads TGCGCCAGCAGCCCCGACGGGTATAGCAATCAGCCCCAGCATTTT.

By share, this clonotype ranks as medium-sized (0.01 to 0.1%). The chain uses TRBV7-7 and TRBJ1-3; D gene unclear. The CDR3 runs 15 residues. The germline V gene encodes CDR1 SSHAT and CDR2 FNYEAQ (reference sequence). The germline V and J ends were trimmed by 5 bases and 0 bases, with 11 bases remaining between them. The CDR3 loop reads CASSKELGSGNTIYF. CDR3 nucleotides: TGTGCCAGCAGCAAGGAGTTGGGCTCTGGAAACACCATATATTTT.

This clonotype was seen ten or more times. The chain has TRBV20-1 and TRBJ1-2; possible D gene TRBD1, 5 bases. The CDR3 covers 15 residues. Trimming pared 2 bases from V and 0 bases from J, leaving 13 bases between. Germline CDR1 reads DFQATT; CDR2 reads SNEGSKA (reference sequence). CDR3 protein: CSARNRLNPNYGYTF. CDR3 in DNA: TGCAGTGCTAGAAACAGGCTCAATCCTAACTATGGCTACACCTTC.

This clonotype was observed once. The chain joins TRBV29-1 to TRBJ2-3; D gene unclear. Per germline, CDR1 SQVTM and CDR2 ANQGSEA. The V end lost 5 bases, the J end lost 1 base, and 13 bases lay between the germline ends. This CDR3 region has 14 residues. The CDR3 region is CSVLSVRRTDTQYF. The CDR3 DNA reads TGCAGCGTTCTAAGCGTACGGCGCACAGATACGCAGTATTTT.

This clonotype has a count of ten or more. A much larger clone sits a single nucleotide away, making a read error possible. CDR3 protein: CASSFWTGRGNTEAFF. As DNA, the CDR3 is TGTGCCAGCAGCTTTTGGACAGGGCGGGGGAACACTGAAGCTTTCTTT. The chain recombines TRBV7-2 with TRBJ1-1; 8 nucleotides agree with TRBD1. J was trimmed by 1 base and V by 3 bases; bases with no gene match: 7. CDR1 and CDR2 from the germline V gene are SGHTA and FQGNSA. The CDR3 covers 16 residues.

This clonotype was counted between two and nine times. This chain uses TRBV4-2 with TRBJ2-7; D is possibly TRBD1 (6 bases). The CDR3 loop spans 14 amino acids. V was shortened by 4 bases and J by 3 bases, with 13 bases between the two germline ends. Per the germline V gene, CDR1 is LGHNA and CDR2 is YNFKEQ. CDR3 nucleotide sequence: TGTGCCAGCAGCCCTGGGGGCAGGATCTACGAGCAGTACTTC. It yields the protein CASSPGGRIYEQYF.

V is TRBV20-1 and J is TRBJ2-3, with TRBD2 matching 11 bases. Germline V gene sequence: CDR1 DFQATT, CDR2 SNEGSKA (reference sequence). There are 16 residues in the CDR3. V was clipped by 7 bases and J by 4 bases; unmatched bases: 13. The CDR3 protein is CSVRTSGSPSPDTQYF. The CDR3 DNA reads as TGCAGTGTAAGGACTAGCGGGTCTCCAAGTCCAGATACGCAGTATTTT.

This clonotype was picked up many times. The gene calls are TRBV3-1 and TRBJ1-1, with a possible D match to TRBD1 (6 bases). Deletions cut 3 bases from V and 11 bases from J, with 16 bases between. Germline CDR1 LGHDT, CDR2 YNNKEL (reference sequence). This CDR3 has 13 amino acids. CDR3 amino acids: CASSQDRKTRAFF. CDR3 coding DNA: TGTGCCAGCAGCCAGGACAGAAAAACGAGGGCTTTCTTT.

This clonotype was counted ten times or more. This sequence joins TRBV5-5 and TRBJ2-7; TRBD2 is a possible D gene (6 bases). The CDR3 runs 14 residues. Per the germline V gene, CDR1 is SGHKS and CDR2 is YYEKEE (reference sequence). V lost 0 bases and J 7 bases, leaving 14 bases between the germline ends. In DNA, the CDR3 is TGTGCCAGCAGCTTGGGGGGGGTCCTGGGGGAGCAGTACTTC. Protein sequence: CASSLGGVLGEQYF. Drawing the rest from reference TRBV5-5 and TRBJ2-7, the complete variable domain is DAGVTQSPTHLIKTRGQQVTLRCSPISGHKSVSWYQQVLGQGPQFIFQYYEKEERGRGNFPDRFSARQFPNYSSELNVNALLLGDSALYLCASSLGGVLGEQYFGPGTRLTVT.